These T cell receptor beta chains were read from a single sample in a study of T cells after yellow fever vaccination. TCRdb analysed the 5' RACE reads with MiXCR anew, one entry per CDR3 protein. The data show about 240,000 distinct CDR3 sequences, roughly 4% seen once. The sequenced sample was PBMCs, obtained 15 days after the yellow fever booster vaccination. The source is a young man who received the YFV17D yellow fever vaccine. CDR3s include the opening cysteine and the closing phenylalanine or tryptophan. The order of the fields is D gene, J gene, V gene, clone size, CDR3 protein, CDR3 DNA. D genes are given only for firm matches. Not all rows give a size; the values are once, few, many and, for expanded clones, a class.

>-|TRBJ2-7|TRBV4-2|many
CASSPGQGNREQYF
TGTGCCAGCAGCCCTGGGCAGGGGAATCGGGAGCAGTACTTC
>-|TRBJ2-1|TRBV29-1|many
CSSKIGYNEQFF
TGCAGCTCCAAGATAGGCTACAATGAGCAGTTCTTC
>-|TRBJ2-2|TRBV10-3|many
CAISESQGTGELFF
TGTGCCATCAGTGAGAGCCAGGGCACCGGGGAGCTGTTTTTT
>-|TRBJ2-4|TRBV5-4|few
CASSLESGRGLLLAKNIQYF
TGTGCCAGCAGCCTCGAAAGCGGAAGGGGGTTACTCTTAGCCAAAAACATTCAGTACTTC
>-|TRBJ1-4|TRBV5-1|many
CASSLDAEKLFF
TGCGCCAGCAGCTTGGACGCTGAAAAACTGTTTTTT
>-|TRBJ1-3|TRBV5-1|many
CASSLDPVGNTIYF
TGCGCCAGCAGCTTGGACCCGGTTGGAAACACCATATATTTT
>-|TRBJ2-3|TRBV24-1|few
CATSDSTTTDTQYF
TGTGCCACCAGTGATTCCACTACTACAGATACGCAGTATTTT
>-|TRBJ1-2|TRBV6-5|many
CASSGAGDGYTF
TGTGCCAGCAGCGGGGCTGGGGATGGCTACACCTTC
>TRBD2|TRBJ2-3|TRBV20-1|many
CSARERTSAGDTQYF
TGCAGTGCTAGAGAAAGGACTAGCGCGGGAGATACGCAGTATTTT
>TRBD1|TRBJ1-3|TRBV9|many
CASSVEMGQGSSSGNTIYF
TGTGCCAGCAGCGTAGAAATGGGACAGGGGTCCTCCTCTGGAAACACCATATATTTT
>-|TRBJ1-5|TRBV24-1|-
CATSVSPPAGEQPQHF
TGTGCCACCAGTGTTAGCCCCCCCGCAGGGGAGCAGCCCCAGCATTTT
>-|TRBJ2-7|TRBV30|many
CAWSVDTDYEQYF
TGTGCCTGGAGTGTGGATACAGACTACGAGCAGTACTTC
>-|TRBJ2-6|TRBV6-2/TRBV6-3|many
CASSFRGSGANVLTF
TGTGCCAGCAGTTTCCGGGGCTCAGGGGCCAACGTCCTGACTTTC
>TRBD1|TRBJ2-7|TRBV12-3/TRBV12-4|many
CASSSDWTGGITSYEQYF
TGTGCCAGCAGTTCCGACTGGACAGGGGGTATCACCTCCTACGAGCAGTACTTC
>-|TRBJ1-1|TRBV5-1|-
CASSLSGNMNTEAFF
TGCGCCAGCAGCTTGTCAGGGAACATGAACACTGAAGCTTTCTTT
>-|TRBJ1-1|TRBV12-3/TRBV12-4|many
CASSHRGAATLGTEAFF
TGTGCCAGCAGTCATCGAGGGGCCGCGACGCTGGGCACTGAAGCTTTCTTT
>TRBD1|TRBJ2-5|TRBV4-1|few
CASSRDRQGQETQYF
TGCGCCAGCAGCCGCGACCGACAGGGGCAAGAGACCCAGTACTTC
>-|TRBJ2-7|TRBV10-2|many
CASSDRAPYEQYF
TGCGCCAGCAGTGACAGGGCCCCCTACGAGCAGTACTTC
>-|TRBJ1-1|TRBV12-3/TRBV12-4|many
CASSFQQGYTEAFF
TGTGCCAGCAGTTTCCAACAGGGATACACTGAAGCTTTCTTT
>-|TRBJ1-1|TRBV27|many
CASSLIGRGANTEAFF
TGTGCCAGCAGTTTAATCGGCCGTGGGGCGAACACTGAAGCTTTCTTT
>-|TRBJ2-3|TRBV3-2|few
CASSQDFGGISRDTQYF
TGTGCCAGCAGCCAAGATTTTGGGGGGATCTCCAGAGATACGCAGTATTTT
>-|TRBJ1-3|TRBV7-2|many
CASSLASSGNTIYF
TGTGCCAGCAGCTTGGCGAGCTCTGGAAACACCATATATTTT
>-|TRBJ1-4|TRBV5-1|many
CASKPDPTNEKLFF
TGCGCCAGCAAACCGGACCCAACTAATGAAAAACTGTTTTTT
>TRBD1|TRBJ1-2|TRBV18|many
CASSPPVVQGAGYTF
TGTGCCAGCTCACCACCGGTGGTCCAGGGGGCTGGCTACACCTTC
>-|TRBJ2-3|TRBV10-3|many
CAISWRATDTQYF
TGTGCCATCAGTTGGAGGGCCACAGATACGCAGTATTTT
>TRBD2|TRBJ2-1|TRBV5-1|many
CASSLSRTSGGNEQFF
TGCGCCAGCAGCTTGTCCCGGACTAGCGGGGGCAATGAGCAGTTCTTC